This T cell receptor beta chain is drawn from a study of blood T cell repertoires in COVID-19. Study overall: The cDNA or gDNA used as material had been derived from T cells, B-cell-depleted T cells, or PBMCs.

Individuals drawn from approximately 22 US areas were about 18 to 100 years old. Researchers sorted participants into cohorts using their self-reported clinical history. Assay: immunoSEQ multiplex PCR; the TCRdb copy retains only in-frame clones and omits some. The table has 220,000 or so clones, 84% seen once. V lost 1 base and J lost 5; bases outside the gene matches: 4. Germline CDR1 is PRHDT and CDR2 is FYEKMQ (reference sequence). The CDR3 contains 15 residues. Material for sequencing was PBMCs or T cells enriched from blood (not recorded which). This clonotype was obtained from a woman aged 40 to 50 who had recovered from COVID-19. The chain uses TRBV13 and TRBJ1-5; 8 bases map to TRBD1. This CDR3 is CASSLAGQGDQPQHF. DNA of the CDR3: TGTGCCAGCAGCTTAGCAGGACAGGGAGATCAGCCCCAGCATTTT.